This T cell receptor (beta chain) was sequenced for a study of OX40 agonist ivuxolimab in advanced cancers. On the study more broadly: Under the entry rules, prior anti-PD-1, anti-PD-L1 or anti-CTLA-4 therapy was allowed, and around 40% had some.

Findings and limits, study-wide: Partial responders at 0.1-3.0 mg/kg showed near-lowest clonal expansion.

With regard to this clone: The target antigen is unknown.

Prior autoimmune disease or systemic immunosuppression barred patients. V lost 0 bases to trimming and J lost 6 bases; unmatched junction nucleotides: 10. Germline V CDR1 and CDR2: SQVTM, ANQGSEA. There are 17 residues in the CDR3. The data were produced by immunoSEQ multiplex PCR, yet TCRdb's version contains in-frame clones alone and is incomplete. The data show tens of thousands of clones, with less than 90% seen just once and under 30% held by the top ten. The source of this sequence is an adult with an advanced solid tumor such as melanoma, head and neck, liver or kidney cancer. The sequencing used CD4+ or CD8+ T cells sorted from blood, collected in a trial of the OX40 agonist ivuxolimab. The chain has TRBV29-1 and TRBJ2-1; 11 positions match TRBD2. CDR3 sequence reads: CSVEDPLLAGVSNEQFF. The CDR3 DNA reads as TGCAGCGTTGAAGATCCCCTACTAGCGGGAGTATCCAATGAGCAGTTCTTC.